This TCR beta chain was recovered during a study of lymphopenia after photon versus proton radiotherapy. Repertoires were generated with immunoSEQ multiplex PCR, while TCRdb's copy carries only in-frame clones and drops some. The table lists about 20,000 clones, roughly four fifths of them singletons. Germline V lookup: CDR1 ENHRY, CDR2 SYGVKD. The CDR3 covers 15 residues. V shed 10 bases and J 4 bases; nucleotides not matched to a gene: 14. A few counts support this clone. The source of this sequence is a woman in her forties or fifties with pancreatic cancer. Sample: peripheral blood, taken from a patient treated with photon-based radiotherapy. This rearrangement joins TRBV10-3 to TRBJ2-3, with 7 bases matching TRBD2. The CDR3 sequence: CATHPGTTQADTQYF. The CDR3 bases are TGTGCCACCCACCCCGGGACTACTCAGGCAGATACGCAGTATTTT.